This T cell receptor beta chain originates from a study of cytomegalovirus exposure and HLA in healthy donors. The table lists this clone with a count of one. Vbeta (60) and Jbeta (13) primers were used in the PCR. The protocol was immunoSEQ multiplex PCR, while the TCRdb copy is restricted to in-frame clones and leaves out a portion. The sample yields about 110,000 clones, about 70% seen once. Specimen: PBMCs. This TCR derives from a man aged 25-45 years in good health and CMV-seronegative.

CDR3 coding DNA: TGTGCCAGCAGTCTTTATAACTATGGCTACACCTTC. This encodes CASSLYNYGYTF. The V gene is TRBV28, the J gene TRBJ1-2; D remains unclear. V lost 5 bases to trimming and J lost 1 base, with 5 bases between them. This CDR3 has 12 residues. From germline, CDR1 is MDHEN and CDR2 SYDVKM.